This T cell receptor (beta chain) was identified in a study of cytomegalovirus exposure and HLA in healthy donors. About this clone itself: Its antigen is currently unknown.

Use of 60 Vbeta and 13 Jbeta primers characterized the PCR. Clones were read by immunoSEQ multiplex PCR, and TCRdb kept only the in-frame ones, dropping some. The sample shows over 150,000 clones, around 80% of them seen only once. Between the trimmed V and J ends, which lost 2 bases and 4 bases, there was a span of 8 bases. CDR3 length equals 14 residues. CDR1 is MDHEN and CDR2 is SYDVKM in the germline V gene. Whole-study findings and limits: The authors listed 164 TCR beta chains as cytomegalovirus-associated. Later on, an analysis showed TCR association rates differing by HLA locus, with DRB1 the most and HLA-C the fewest.

The rearrangement joins TRBV28 to TRBJ2-2; possible D gene TRBD1, 5 bases. The material sequenced was PBMCs. The receptor was isolated from a woman aged 55-69 years in good health and CMV-seropositive. CDR3 residues: CASSLPTVTGELFF. CDR3 bases: TGTGCCAGCAGTTTACCGACAGTCACCGGGGAGCTGTTTTTT.